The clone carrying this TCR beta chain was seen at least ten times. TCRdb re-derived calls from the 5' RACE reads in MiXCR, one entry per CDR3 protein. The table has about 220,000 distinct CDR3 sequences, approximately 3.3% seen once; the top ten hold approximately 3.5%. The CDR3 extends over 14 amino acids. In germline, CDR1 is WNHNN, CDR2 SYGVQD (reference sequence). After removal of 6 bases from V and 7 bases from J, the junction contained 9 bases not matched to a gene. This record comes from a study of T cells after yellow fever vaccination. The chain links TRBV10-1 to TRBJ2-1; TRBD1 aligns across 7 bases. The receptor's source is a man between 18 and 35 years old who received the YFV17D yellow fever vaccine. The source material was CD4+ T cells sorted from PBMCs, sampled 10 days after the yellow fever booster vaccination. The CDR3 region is CASSDPGQTNEQFF. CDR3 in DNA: TGCGCCAGCAGCGATCCGGGACAGACAAATGAGCAGTTCTTC.